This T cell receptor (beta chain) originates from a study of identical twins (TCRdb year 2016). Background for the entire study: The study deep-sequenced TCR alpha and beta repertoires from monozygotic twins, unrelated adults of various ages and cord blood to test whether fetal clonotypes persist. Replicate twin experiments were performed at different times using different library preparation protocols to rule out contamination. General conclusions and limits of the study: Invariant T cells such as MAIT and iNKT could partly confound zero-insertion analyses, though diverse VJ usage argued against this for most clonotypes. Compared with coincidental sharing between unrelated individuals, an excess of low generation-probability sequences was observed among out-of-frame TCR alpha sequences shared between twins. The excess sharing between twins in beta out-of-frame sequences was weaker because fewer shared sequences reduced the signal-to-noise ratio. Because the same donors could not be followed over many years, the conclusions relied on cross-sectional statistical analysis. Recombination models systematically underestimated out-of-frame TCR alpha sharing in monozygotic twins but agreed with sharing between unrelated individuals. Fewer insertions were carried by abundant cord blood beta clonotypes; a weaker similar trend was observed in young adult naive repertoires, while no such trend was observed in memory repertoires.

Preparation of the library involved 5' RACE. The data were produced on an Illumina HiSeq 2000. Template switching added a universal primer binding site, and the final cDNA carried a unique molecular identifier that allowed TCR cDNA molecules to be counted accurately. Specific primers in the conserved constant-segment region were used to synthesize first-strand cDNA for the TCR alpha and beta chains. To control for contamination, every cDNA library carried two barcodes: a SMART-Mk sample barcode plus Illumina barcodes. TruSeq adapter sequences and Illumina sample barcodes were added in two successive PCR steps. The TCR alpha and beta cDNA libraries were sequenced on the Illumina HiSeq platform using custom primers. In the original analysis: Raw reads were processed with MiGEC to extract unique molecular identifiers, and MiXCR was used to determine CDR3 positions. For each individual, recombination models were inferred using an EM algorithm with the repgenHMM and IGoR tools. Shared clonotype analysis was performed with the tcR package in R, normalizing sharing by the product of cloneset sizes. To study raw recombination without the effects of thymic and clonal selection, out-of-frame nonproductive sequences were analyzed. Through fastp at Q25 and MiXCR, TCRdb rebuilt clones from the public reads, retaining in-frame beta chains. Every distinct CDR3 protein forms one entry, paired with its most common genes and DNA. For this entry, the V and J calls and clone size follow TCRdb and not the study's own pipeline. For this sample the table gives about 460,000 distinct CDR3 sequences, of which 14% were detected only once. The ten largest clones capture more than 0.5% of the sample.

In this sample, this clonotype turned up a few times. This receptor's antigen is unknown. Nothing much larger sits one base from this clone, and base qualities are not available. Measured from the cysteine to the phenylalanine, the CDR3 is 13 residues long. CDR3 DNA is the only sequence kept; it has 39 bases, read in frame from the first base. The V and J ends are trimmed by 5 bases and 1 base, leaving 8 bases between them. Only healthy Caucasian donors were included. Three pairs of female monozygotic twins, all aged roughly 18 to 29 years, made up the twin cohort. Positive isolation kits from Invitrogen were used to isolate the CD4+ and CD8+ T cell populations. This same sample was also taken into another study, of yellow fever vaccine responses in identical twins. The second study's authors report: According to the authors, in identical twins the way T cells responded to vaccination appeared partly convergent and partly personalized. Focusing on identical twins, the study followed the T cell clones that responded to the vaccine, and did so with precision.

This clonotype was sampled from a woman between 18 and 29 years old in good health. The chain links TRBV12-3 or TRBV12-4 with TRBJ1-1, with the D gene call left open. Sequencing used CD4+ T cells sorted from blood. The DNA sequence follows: TGTGCCAGCAGTGGGCGGCGGAACACTGAAGCTTTCTTT. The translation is CASSGRRNTEAFF.